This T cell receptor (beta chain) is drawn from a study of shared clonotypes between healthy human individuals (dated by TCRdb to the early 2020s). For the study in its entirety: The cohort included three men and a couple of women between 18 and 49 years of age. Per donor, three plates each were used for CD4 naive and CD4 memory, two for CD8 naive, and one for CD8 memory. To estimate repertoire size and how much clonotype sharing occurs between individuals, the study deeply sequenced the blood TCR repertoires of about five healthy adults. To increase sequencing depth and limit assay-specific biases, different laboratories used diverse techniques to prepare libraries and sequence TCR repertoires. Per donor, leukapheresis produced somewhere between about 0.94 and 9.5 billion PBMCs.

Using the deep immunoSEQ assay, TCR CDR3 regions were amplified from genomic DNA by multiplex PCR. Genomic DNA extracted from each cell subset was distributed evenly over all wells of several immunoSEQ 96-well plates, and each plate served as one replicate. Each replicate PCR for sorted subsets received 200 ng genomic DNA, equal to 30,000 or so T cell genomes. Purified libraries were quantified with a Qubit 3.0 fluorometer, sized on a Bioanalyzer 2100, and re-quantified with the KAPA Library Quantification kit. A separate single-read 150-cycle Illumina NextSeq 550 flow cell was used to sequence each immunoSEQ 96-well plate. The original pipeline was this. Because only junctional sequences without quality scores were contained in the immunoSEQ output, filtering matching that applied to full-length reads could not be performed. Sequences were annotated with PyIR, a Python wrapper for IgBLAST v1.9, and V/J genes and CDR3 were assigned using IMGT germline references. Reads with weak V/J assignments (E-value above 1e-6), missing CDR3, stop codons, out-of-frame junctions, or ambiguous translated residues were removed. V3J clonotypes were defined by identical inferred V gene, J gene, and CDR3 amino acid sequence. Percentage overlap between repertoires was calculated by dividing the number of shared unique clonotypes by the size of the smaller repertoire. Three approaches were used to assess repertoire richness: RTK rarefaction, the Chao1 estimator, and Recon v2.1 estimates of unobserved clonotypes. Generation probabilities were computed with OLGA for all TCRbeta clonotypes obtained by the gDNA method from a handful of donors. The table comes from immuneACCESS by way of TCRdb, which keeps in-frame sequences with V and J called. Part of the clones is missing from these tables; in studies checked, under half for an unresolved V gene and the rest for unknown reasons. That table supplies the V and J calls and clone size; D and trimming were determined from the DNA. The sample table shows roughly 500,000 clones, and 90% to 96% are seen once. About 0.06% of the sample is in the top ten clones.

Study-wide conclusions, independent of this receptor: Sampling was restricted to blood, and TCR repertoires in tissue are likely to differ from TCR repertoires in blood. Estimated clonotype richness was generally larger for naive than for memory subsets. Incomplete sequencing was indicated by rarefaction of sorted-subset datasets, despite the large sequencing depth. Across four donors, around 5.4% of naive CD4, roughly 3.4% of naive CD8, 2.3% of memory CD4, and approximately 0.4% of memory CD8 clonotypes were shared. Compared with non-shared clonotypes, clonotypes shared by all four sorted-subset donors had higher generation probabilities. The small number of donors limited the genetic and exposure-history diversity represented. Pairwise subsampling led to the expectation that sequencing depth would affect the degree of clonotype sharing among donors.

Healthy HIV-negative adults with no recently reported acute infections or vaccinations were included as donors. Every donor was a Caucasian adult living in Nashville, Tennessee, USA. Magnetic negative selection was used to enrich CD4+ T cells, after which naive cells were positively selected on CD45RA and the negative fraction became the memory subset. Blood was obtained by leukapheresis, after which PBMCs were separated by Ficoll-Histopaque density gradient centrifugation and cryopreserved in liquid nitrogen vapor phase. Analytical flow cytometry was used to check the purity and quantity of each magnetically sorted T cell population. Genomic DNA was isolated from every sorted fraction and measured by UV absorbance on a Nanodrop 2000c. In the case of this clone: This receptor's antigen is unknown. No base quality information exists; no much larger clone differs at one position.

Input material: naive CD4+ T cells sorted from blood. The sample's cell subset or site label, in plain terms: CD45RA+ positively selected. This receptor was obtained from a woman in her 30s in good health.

This receptor has the CDR3 CASSLRASGSYYEQYF. In nucleotides, the sequence is TGTGCCAGCAGCTTAAGGGCTAGCGGGAGTTACTACGAGCAGTACTTC. In this chain, TRBV7-3 is recombined with TRBJ2-7; 10 central bases correspond to TRBD2. The germline V gene specifies SGHTA as CDR1 and FQGTGA as CDR2. V trim: 1 base; J trim: 3 bases; unmatched bases: 6. From its cysteine to its phenylalanine, the CDR3 spans 16 amino acids. Only the CDR3 region is kept as DNA, spanning 48 bases read in frame from base 1.